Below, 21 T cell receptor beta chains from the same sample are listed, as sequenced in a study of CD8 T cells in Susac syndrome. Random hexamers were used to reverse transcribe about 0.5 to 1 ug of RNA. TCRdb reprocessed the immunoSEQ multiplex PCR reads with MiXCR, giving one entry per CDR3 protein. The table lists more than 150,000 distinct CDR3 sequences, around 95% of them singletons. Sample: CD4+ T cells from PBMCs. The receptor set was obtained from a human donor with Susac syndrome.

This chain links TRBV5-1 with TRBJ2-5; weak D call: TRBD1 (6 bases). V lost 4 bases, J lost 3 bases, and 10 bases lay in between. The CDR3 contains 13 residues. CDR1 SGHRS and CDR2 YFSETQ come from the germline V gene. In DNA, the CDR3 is TGCGCCAGCAGCCACTGGACAGAAGAGACCCAGTACTTC. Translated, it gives CASSHWTEETQYF. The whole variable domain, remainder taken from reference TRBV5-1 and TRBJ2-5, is KAGVTQTPRYLIKTRGQQVTLSCSPISGHRSVSWYQQTPGQGLQFLFEYFSETQRNKGNFPGRFSGRQFSNSRSEMNVSTLELGDSALYLCASSHWTEETQYFGPGTRLLVL.

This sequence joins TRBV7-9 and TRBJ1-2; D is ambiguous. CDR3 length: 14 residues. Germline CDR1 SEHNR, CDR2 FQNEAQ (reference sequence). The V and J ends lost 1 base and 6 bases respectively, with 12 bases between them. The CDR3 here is CASSLGGGGDGYTF. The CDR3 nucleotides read TGTGCCAGCAGCTTAGGCGGAGGAGGTGATGGCTACACCTTC.

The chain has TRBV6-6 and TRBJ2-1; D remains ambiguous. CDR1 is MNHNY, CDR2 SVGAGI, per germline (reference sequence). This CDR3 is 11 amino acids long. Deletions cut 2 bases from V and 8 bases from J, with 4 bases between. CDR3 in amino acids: CASSYPDEQFF. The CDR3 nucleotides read TGTGCCAGCAGTTACCCCGATGAGCAGTTCTTC.

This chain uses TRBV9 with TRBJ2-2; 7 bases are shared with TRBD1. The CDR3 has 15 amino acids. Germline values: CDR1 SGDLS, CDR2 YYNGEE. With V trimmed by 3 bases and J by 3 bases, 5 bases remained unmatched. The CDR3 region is CASSAYQGDTGELFF. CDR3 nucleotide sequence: TGTGCCAGCAGCGCATACCAGGGGGACACCGGGGAGCTGTTTTTT.

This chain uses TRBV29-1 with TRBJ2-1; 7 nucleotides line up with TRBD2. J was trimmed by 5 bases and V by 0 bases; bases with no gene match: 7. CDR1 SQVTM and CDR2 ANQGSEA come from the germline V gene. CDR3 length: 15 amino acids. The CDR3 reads CSVEESAGVNNEQFF. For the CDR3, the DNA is TGCAGCGTTGAAGAGTCCGCGGGAGTGAACAATGAGCAGTTCTTC.

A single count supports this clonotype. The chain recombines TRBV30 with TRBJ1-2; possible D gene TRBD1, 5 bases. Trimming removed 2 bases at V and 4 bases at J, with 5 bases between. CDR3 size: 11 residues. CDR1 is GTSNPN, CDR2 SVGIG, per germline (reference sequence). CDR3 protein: CAWSQGYGYTF. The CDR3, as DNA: TGTGCCTGGAGTCAGGGCTATGGCTACACCTTC.

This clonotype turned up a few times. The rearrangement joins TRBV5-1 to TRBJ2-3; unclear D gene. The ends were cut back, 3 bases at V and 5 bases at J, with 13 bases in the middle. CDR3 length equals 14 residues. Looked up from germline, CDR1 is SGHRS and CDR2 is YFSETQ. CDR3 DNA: TGCGCCAGCAGCTCATCTGGACCTGGAGATACGCAGTATTTT. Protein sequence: CASSSSGPGDTQYF.

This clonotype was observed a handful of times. CDR3 residues: CASSLTGGSQETQYF. For the CDR3, the DNA is TGCGCCAGCAGCTTGACTGGGGGATCCCAAGAGACCCAGTACTTC. The J gene is TRBJ2-5, the V gene TRBV5-1; D assignment may be TRBD1 or TRBD2 (5 bases each). The CDR3 extends over 15 amino acids. Trimming left V 1 base short and J 1 base short, with 11 bases between. CDR1 SGHRS and CDR2 YFSETQ come from the germline V gene.

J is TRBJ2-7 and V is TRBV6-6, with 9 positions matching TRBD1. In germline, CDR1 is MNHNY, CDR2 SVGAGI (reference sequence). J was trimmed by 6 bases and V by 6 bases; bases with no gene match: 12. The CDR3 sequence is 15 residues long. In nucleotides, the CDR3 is TGTGCCAGCAGGGCAAGACAGGGGGTTATCGGCGAGCAGTACTTC. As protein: CASRARQGVIGEQYF.

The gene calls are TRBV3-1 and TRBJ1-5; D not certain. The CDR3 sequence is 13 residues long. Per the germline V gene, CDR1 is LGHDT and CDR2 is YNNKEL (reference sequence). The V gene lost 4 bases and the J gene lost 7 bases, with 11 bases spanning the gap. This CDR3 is CASSLTTRQPQHF. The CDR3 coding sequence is TGTGCCAGCAGCCTCACGACGCGGCAGCCCCAGCATTTT.

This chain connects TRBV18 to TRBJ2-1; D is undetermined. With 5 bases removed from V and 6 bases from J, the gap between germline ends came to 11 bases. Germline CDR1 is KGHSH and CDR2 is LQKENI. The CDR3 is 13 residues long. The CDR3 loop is CASSSSRSNEQFF. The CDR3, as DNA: TGTGCCAGCTCATCCTCGAGGAGCAATGAGCAGTTCTTC.

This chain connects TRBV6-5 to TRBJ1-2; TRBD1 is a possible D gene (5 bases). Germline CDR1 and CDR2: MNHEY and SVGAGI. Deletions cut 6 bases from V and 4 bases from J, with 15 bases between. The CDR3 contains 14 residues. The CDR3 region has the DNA TGTGCCAGCAGCCCGCCAGGGAAAGGCTATGGCTACACCTTC. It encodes CASSPPGKGYGYTF.

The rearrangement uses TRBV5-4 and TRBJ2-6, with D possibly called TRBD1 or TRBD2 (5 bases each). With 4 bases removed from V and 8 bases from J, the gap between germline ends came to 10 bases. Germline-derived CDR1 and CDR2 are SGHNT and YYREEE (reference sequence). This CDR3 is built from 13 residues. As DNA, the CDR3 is TGTGCCAGCAGCCTGAAGGGACCCAACGTCCTGACTTTC. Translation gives CASSLKGPNVLTF.

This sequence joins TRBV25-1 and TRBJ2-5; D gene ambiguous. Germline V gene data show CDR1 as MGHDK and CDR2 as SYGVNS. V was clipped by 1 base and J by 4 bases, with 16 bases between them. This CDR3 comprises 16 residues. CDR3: CASSEFVSGWRETQYF. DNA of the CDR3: TGTGCCAGCAGTGAATTCGTTTCTGGGTGGCGAGAGACCCAGTACTTC.

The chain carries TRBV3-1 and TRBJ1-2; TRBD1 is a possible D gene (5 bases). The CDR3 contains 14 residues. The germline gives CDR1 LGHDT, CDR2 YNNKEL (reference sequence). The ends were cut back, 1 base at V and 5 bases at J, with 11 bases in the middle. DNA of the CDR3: TGTGCCAGCAGCCAAGGTCCGTCAGGGTATGGCTACACCTTC. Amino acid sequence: CASSQGPSGYGYTF.

The CDR3 is CSAKEQAPISNQPQHF. The CDR3 DNA follows: TGCAGTGCCAAGGAACAGGCCCCCATTAGCAATCAGCCCCAGCATTTT. The gene calls are TRBV20-1 and TRBJ1-5; tentatively, D is TRBD1 (5 bases). The CDR3 sequence is 16 residues long. The ends were cut back, 6 bases at V and 0 bases at J, with 18 bases in the middle. The germline CDR1 and CDR2 sequences are DFQATT and SNEGSKA (reference sequence).

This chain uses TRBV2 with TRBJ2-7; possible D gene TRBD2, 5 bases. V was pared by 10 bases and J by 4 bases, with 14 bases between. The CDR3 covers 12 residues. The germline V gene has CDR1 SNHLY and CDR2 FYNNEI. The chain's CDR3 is CATRWESYEQYF. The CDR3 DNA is TGTGCCACCCGATGGGAGTCATACGAGCAGTACTTC.

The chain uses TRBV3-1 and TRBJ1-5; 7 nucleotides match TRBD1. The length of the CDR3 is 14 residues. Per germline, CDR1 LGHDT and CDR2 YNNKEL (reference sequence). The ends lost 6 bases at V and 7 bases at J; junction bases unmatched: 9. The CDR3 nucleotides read TGTGCCAGCAGTCAATCGGACAGGCAACAGCCCCAGCATTTT. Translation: CASSQSDRQQPQHF.

DNA of the CDR3: TGTGCCAGCAGCGTAGCTCAACAGGGGGTTGAAGCTTTCTTT. Encoded protein: CASSVAQQGVEAFF. The J gene is TRBJ1-1, the V gene TRBV9, with 8 bases that match TRBD1. The trim removed 0 bases at V and 7 bases at J, leaving 5 bases unmatched. Germline V CDR1 and CDR2: SGDLS, YYNGEE. The CDR3 spans 14 residues.

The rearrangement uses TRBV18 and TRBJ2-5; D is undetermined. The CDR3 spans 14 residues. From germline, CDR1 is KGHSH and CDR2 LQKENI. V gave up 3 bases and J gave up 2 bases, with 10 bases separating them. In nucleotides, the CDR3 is TGTGCCAGCTCACCTGTTTACCCACAAGAGACCCAGTACTTC. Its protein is CASSPVYPQETQYF.

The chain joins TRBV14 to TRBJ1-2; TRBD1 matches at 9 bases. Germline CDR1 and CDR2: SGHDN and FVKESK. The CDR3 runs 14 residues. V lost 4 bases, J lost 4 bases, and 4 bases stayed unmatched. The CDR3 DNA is TGTGCCAGCAGCCGAAACAGGGGGCCCTATGGCTACACCTTC. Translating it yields CASSRNRGPYGYTF.